What follows are 15 T cell receptor beta chains derived from one specimen sequenced in a study of identical twins. TCRdb called the 5' RACE reads again in MiXCR, with one record for every CDR3 protein. Of roughly 720,000 distinct CDR3 sequences in the sample, roughly 18% were seen once. These data were also reused for a study on T cells expressing NK-cell markers.

Sequenced: PBMCs. The receptors originated from a woman between 18 and 29 years old in good health.

This chain connects TRBV20-1 to TRBJ2-5; D is undetermined. The CDR3 length is 13 residues. CDR1 and CDR2 from the germline V gene are DFQATT and SNEGSKA (reference sequence). Trimming shortened V by 1 base and J by 1 base, and 7 bases separated the two germline ends. The CDR3 nucleotides are TGCAGTGCTAGAGCTGTGGCCCAAGAGACCCAGTACTTC. It translates to CSARAVAQETQYF.

This rearrangement joins TRBV7-9 to TRBJ2-3; 11 nucleotides agree with TRBD2. The J segment lost 2 bases and the V segment lost 3 bases, leaving 4 bases of the junction unmatched. CDR3 length equals 16 residues. Germline V CDR1 and CDR2: SEHNR, FQNEAQ (reference sequence). The CDR3 sequence is CASSLGLAVNTDTQYF. The CDR3 DNA is TGTGCCAGCAGCTTGGGACTAGCGGTGAACACAGATACGCAGTATTTT. The full variable domain, completed using reference TRBV7-9 and TRBJ2-3, is DTGVSQNPRHKITKRGQNVTFRCDPISEHNRLYWYRQTLGQGPEFLTYFQNEAQLEKSRLLSDRFSAERPKGSFSTLEIQRTEQGDSAMYLCASSLGLAVNTDTQYFGPGTRLTVL.

This chain joins TRBV15 and TRBJ2-5; no definite D call. The CDR3 extends over 16 amino acids. Germline V gene lookup returns CDR1 LNHNV and CDR2 YYDKDF (reference sequence). V lost 0 bases to trimming and J lost 6 bases, with 17 bases between them. The CDR3 nucleotides read TGTGCCACCAGCAGAGATTCCGCCAGGTCGTCGAAGACCCAGTACTTC. Protein sequence: CATSRDSARSSKTQYF.

This rearrangement joins TRBV15 to TRBJ2-1, with D possibly being TRBD2 (5 bases). Germline CDR1 is LNHNV and CDR2 is YYDKDF (reference sequence). CDR3 length equals 15 residues. The ends were cut back, 3 bases at V and 7 bases at J, with 16 bases in the middle. DNA of the CDR3: TGTGCCACCAGCAGGGGAGACGCTCGAGGGAATGAGCAGTTCTTC. It translates to CATSRGDARGNEQFF. Using reference TRBV15 and TRBJ2-1 for the parts outside the CDR3, the full variable domain is DAMVIQNPRYQVTQFGKPVTLSCSQTLNHNVMYWYQQKSSQAPKLLFHYYDKDFNNEADTPDNFQSRRPNTSFCFLDIRSPGLGDTAMYLCATSRGDARGNEQFFGPGTRLTVL.

The sample holds a few counts of this clonotype. The rearrangement joins TRBV7-2 to TRBJ2-1; maybe TRBD2 (7 bases). The ends were cut back, 7 bases at V and 5 bases at J, with 15 bases in the middle. Germline V CDR1 and CDR2: SGHTA, FQGNSA. This CDR3 comprises 14 residues. In nucleotides, the CDR3 is TGTGCCAGCACCCCGGGGGGCGGAGACAATGAGCAGTTCTTC. Translation gives CASTPGGGDNEQFF.

The chain links TRBV20-1 to TRBJ2-7, with D possibly matching TRBD2 (6 bases). The CDR3 length is 15 residues. Germline CDR1 is DFQATT and CDR2 is SNEGSKA (reference sequence). Deletions cut 5 bases from V and 4 bases from J, with 21 bases between. CDR3 loop: CSAPDPRRGGYEQYF. The CDR3 nucleotides read TGCAGTGCTCCAGACCCGAGGAGGGGTGGATACGAGCAGTACTTC.

J is TRBJ2-5 and V is TRBV20-1; 9 bases are shared with TRBD1. The germline gives CDR1 DFQATT, CDR2 SNEGSKA (reference sequence). Trimming removed 5 bases from V and 3 bases from J; junction bases left unmatched: 4. CDR3 length equals 13 residues. CDR3 nucleotide sequence: TGCAGTGCTGAATGGACAGGGGAAGAGACCCAGTACTTC. This encodes CSAEWTGEETQYF.

The chain links TRBV7-9 to TRBJ2-7, with 7 bases lining up with TRBD1. CDR3 length: 16 residues. In germline, CDR1 is SEHNR, CDR2 FQNEAQ (reference sequence). Unmatched junction bases numbered 14, after V lost 5 bases and J lost 4 bases. The CDR3: CASSRSGQVVGYEQYF. As DNA, the CDR3 is TGTGCCAGCAGCCGGAGTGGACAGGTTGTGGGGTACGAGCAGTACTTC. The full variable domain, completed using reference TRBV7-9 and TRBJ2-7, is DTGVSQNPRHKITKRGQNVTFRCDPISEHNRLYWYRQTLGQGPEFLTYFQNEAQLEKSRLLSDRFSAERPKGSFSTLEIQRTEQGDSAMYLCASSRSGQVVGYEQYFGPGTRLTVT.

The rearrangement uses TRBV29-1 and TRBJ2-7; D is unclear. The CDR3 length is 12 residues. The germline V and J ends were trimmed by 3 bases and 3 bases, with 9 bases remaining between them. The V gene's germline CDR1 is SQVTM and CDR2 ANQGSEA. The chain's CDR3 is CSVEVLGYEQYF. CDR3 DNA: TGCAGCGTTGAGGTATTGGGCTACGAGCAGTACTTC.

The chain carries TRBV5-1 and TRBJ1-1; no clear D. Trimming cost V 1 base and J 1 base, with 11 bases left between them. The CDR3 runs 15 residues. Germline CDR1 and CDR2: SGHRS and YFSETQ. CDR3 DNA: TGCGCCAGCAGCTTGCTTACACCTACGAACACTGAAGCTTTCTTT. This codes for CASSLLTPTNTEAFF.

This clonotype was counted only a few times. The V and J genes are TRBV6-2 or TRBV6-3 and TRBJ2-7; no definite D call. The CDR3 sequence is 12 residues long. Germline V lookup: CDR1 MNHEY, CDR2 SVGEGT. The V and J ends lost 8 bases and 4 bases respectively, with 12 bases between them. The CDR3 spells CASASRAYEQYF. CDR3 DNA: TGTGCCAGCGCGTCACGAGCATACGAGCAGTACTTC.

At least ten counts were recorded for this clonotype. The genes are TRBV12-3 or TRBV12-4 and TRBJ2-1; TRBD2 matches at 10 bases. The CDR3 is 15 residues long. Trimming removed 4 bases from V and 0 bases from J; junction bases left unmatched: 0. CDR3 sequence: CASSSSGSSYNEQFF. The CDR3, as DNA: TGTGCCAGCAGTTCTAGCGGGAGCTCCTACAATGAGCAGTTCTTC.

This clonotype was counted between two and nine times. V usage is TRBV5-1 and J usage is TRBJ1-2; 7 bases are a match to TRBD1. After removal of 4 bases from V and 0 bases from J, the junction contained 6 bases not matched to a gene. Germline values: CDR1 SGHRS, CDR2 YFSETQ. The CDR3 runs 15 residues. The CDR3 reads CASSADRVPNYGYTF. The DNA of the CDR3 is TGCGCCAGCAGCGCCGACAGGGTTCCTAACTATGGCTACACCTTC.

V is TRBV7-2 and J is TRBJ2-1, with 10 nucleotides matching TRBD2. There are 16 residues in the CDR3. J was trimmed by 7 bases and V by 1 base; bases with no gene match: 7. Germline loops: CDR1 SGHTA, CDR2 FQGNSA. CDR3 sequence: CASSLVPSGSRNEQFF. CDR3 nucleotide sequence: TGTGCCAGCAGCTTAGTTCCTAGCGGGAGTAGAAATGAGCAGTTCTTC.

The genes are TRBV10-1 and TRBJ2-1; the D gene is possibly TRBD1 (6 bases). This CDR3 spans 16 amino acids. The germline V gene has CDR1 WNHNN and CDR2 SYGVQD (reference sequence). Trimming stripped 3 bases from V and 0 bases from J, with 12 bases between. Written as DNA, the CDR3 is TGCGCCAGCAGTGACTTGGACAGCAGCTCCTACAATGAGCAGTTCTTC. Protein sequence: CASSDLDSSSYNEQFF.